These 21 T cell receptor beta chains originate from one sample sequenced in a study of blood T cells in healthy people across ages. Alongside a J-beta primer mix, a sample-barcoded 5' primer served in a second PCR lasting roughly 6 to 11 cycles. Each CDR3 protein is one row after TCRdb ran MiXCR on the 5' RACE reads. Here the sample spans 850,000 or so distinct CDR3 sequences, less than 35% being singletons. The sequenced material came from blood. The receptors were gathered from an elderly woman in good health.

This clonotype was picked up many times. The genes are TRBV11-2 and TRBJ2-7, with D uncertain. Trimming cost V 3 bases and J 5 bases, with 8 bases left between them. The germline V gene encodes CDR1 SGHAT and CDR2 FQNNGV. The CDR3 covers 12 residues. This CDR3 is CASSLLVNEQYF. The CDR3 DNA reads as TGTGCCAGCAGCTTGCTTGTAAACGAGCAGTACTTC.

This clonotype was recorded a few times. The chain couples TRBV20-1 to TRBJ2-1; 8 bases line up with TRBD2. The length of the CDR3 is 14 residues. V lost 4 bases and J lost 0; bases outside the gene matches: 2. Germline CDR1 DFQATT, CDR2 SNEGSKA (reference sequence). The CDR3: CSAISGSSYNEQFF. The CDR3 DNA is TGCAGTGCTATAAGCGGGAGCTCCTACAATGAGCAGTTCTTC.

This clonotype was detected many times. The rearrangement uses TRBV4-3 and TRBJ2-5, with 8 bases that match TRBD2. V shed 2 bases, J shed 4 bases, and the junction held 3 bases outside the gene matches. Germline CDR1 and CDR2: LGHNA and YSLEER. The CDR3 extends over 14 amino acids. For the CDR3, the DNA is TGCGCCAGCAGCCAACGGCGGGGGGCAGAGACCCAGTACTTC. Translated, it gives CASSQRRGAETQYF.

This clonotype was picked up a small number of times. The gene calls are TRBV20-1 and TRBJ1-6; TRBD1 is a possible D gene (6 bases). Between the trimmed V and J ends, which lost 3 bases and 5 bases, there was a span of 11 bases. The CDR3 has 14 residues. Germline assignment: CDR1 DFQATT and CDR2 SNEGSKA (reference sequence). CDR3 nucleotide sequence: TGCAGTGCTAGCCCCCCAGGGGATAATTCACCCCTCCACTTT. This codes for CSASPPGDNSPLHF.

As for this clonotype: Germline is not matched at one junction end, which may reflect a read error. The chain joins TRBV5-4 to TRBJ1-2; D gene ambiguous. Looked up from germline, CDR1 is SGHNT and CDR2 is YYREEE (reference sequence). The CDR3 has 13 residues. CDR3 nucleotides: TGTGCCAGCAGCTTGGGGAGTAACTATGGCCACACCTTC. Translated, it gives CASSLGSNYGHTF.

This clonotype came up many times. The chain links TRBV6-2 or TRBV6-3 to TRBJ1-5; D is ambiguous. The CDR3 is 16 amino acids. In germline, CDR1 is MNHEY, CDR2 SVGEGT. Trimming took 0 bases from V and 0 from J, leaving 9 bases between them. The CDR3 DNA follows: TGTGCCAGCAGTTACTCGTCCGGCTATAGCAATCAGCCCCAGCATTTT. This gives the protein CASSYSSGYSNQPQHF.

This clonotype was recorded at least ten times. The rearrangement links TRBV27 to TRBJ1-4; D ambiguous. The CDR3 is 16 residues long. Germline V CDR1 and CDR2: MNHEY, SMNVEV (reference sequence). Trimming took 3 bases from V and 7 from J, leaving 18 bases between them. This CDR3 reads CASSFFPDTRSEKLFF. CDR3 sequence (DNA): TGTGCCAGCAGTTTTTTCCCCGACACTAGGAGTGAAAAACTGTTTTTT.

Concerning this clonotype: One base away lies a much larger clone, so this may be a sequencing read error. The chain links TRBV4-3 to TRBJ2-5; 10 positions agree with TRBD1. Germline CDR1 LGHNA, CDR2 YSLEER. The V segment lost 0 bases and the J segment 11 bases; nucleotides outside the gene matches: 18. This CDR3 is built from 18 residues. CDR3 protein: CASSQDHPTGGGNNEQYF. CDR3 sequence (DNA): TGCGCCAGCAGCCAAGATCACCCGACAGGGGGCGGGAACAATGAGCAGTACTTC.

Many counts were recorded for this clonotype. The V and J genes are TRBV18 and TRBJ1-2; possible D gene TRBD1, 5 bases. The CDR3 is made up of 15 amino acids. V lost 7 bases and J 0 bases, leaving 15 bases between the germline ends. CDR1 is KGHSH and CDR2 is LQKENI in the germline V gene. DNA for the CDR3: TGTGCCAGCTTGCCGACAGCCTCCACTAACTATGGCTACACCTTC. Encoded protein: CASLPTASTNYGYTF.

A remark on this clonotype: A clone one base away is much larger, so this may be a read error. V usage is TRBV6-1 and J usage is TRBJ2-7; no clear D. Trimming shortened V by 7 bases and J by 5 bases, and 12 bases separated the two germline ends. The CDR3 contains 12 residues. Germline V gene lookup returns CDR1 MNHNS and CDR2 SASEGT. The chain's CDR3 is CASTQWAHEQYF. In nucleotides, the CDR3 is TGTGCCAGCACCCAATGGGCACACGAGCAGTACTTC.

Worth noting for this clonotype: This may be a read error, as it is one base from a much larger clone. The chain couples TRBV12-5 to TRBJ2-5; 11 bases are a match to TRBD2. Germline V gene data show CDR1 as LGHNT and CDR2 as FRNRAP. This CDR3 region has 14 residues. The CDR3 region is CSSGHTSGGGTQYF. CDR3 in DNA: TGTTCTAGTGGTCACACTAGCGGGGGTGGGACCCAGTACTTC.

This clonotype came up many times. The genes are TRBV18 and TRBJ2-1; D remains ambiguous. This CDR3 comprises 15 residues. Trimming took 0 bases from V and 4 from J, leaving 10 bases between them. CDR1 is KGHSH, CDR2 LQKENI, per germline. The CDR3 spells CASSPPERRYNEQFF. The DNA for the CDR3 is TGTGCCAGCTCACCACCGGAACGGCGGTACAATGAGCAGTTCTTC. The full variable domain, in which reference TRBV18 and TRBJ2-1 provide the parts outside the CDR3, is NAGVMQNPRHLVRRRGQEARLRCSPMKGHSHVYWYRQLPEEGLKFMVYLQKENIIDESGMPKERFSAEFPKEGPSILRIQQVVRGDSAAYFCASSPPERRYNEQFFGPGTRLTVL.

V and J are TRBV20-1 and TRBJ1-5; D not certain. From germline, CDR1 is DFQATT and CDR2 SNEGSKA (reference sequence). This CDR3 comprises 9 residues. V gave up 5 bases and J gave up 6 bases, with 2 bases separating them. The CDR3 nucleotides read TGCAGTGCTGGTCAGCCCCAGCATTTT. It encodes CSAGQPQHF.

A remark on this clonotype: This may stem from a read error, because a much larger clone lies one nucleotide away. This rearrangement joins TRBV12-3 or TRBV12-4 to TRBJ1-1; D ambiguous. The length of the CDR3 is 13 residues. V was cut by 2 bases and J by 8 bases, with 12 bases left in between. The CDR3: CASSLMRETEAFF. The CDR3 DNA follows: TGTGCCAGCAGTTTAATGAGAGAGACCGAAGCTTTCTTT.

This clonotype was picked up a small number of times. The chain is built from TRBV3-1 and TRBJ1-2; perhaps TRBD1 as D (5 bases). The V gene lost 0 bases and the J gene lost 7 bases, with 9 bases spanning the gap. Germline V lookup: CDR1 LGHDT, CDR2 YNNKEL (reference sequence). The CDR3 spans 13 residues. The CDR3 reads CASSQDLGTGYTF. Here the CDR3 DNA reads TGTGCCAGCAGCCAAGATCTGGGGACTGGCTACACCTTC.

This clonotype was found many times. The rearrangement links TRBV6-1 to TRBJ2-7; D is uncertain. The CDR3 length is 12 residues. Trimming left V 2 bases short and J 5 bases short, with 7 bases between. Germline values: CDR1 MNHNS, CDR2 SASEGT. The CDR3 coding sequence is TGTGCCAGCAGTGAACTTGGGGACGAGCAGTACTTC. Translated, it gives CASSELGDEQYF.

This clonotype was detected only a few times. The chain combines TRBV7-6 with TRBJ1-1; no reliable D call. V lost 5 bases to trimming and J lost 5 bases, with 21 bases between them. The CDR3 extends over 16 amino acids. CDR1 is SGHVS, CDR2 FNYEAQ, per germline. The CDR3 loop is CASSPYRMEMTTEAFF. The CDR3 coding sequence is TGTGCCAGCAGCCCTTATCGTATGGAGATGACTACTGAAGCTTTCTTT. The full variable domain, completed using reference TRBV7-6 and TRBJ1-1, is GAGVSQSPRYKVTKRGQDVALRCDPISGHVSLYWYRQALGQGPEFLTYFNYEAQQDKSGLPNDRFSAERPEGSISTLTIQRTEQRDSAMYRCASSPYRMEMTTEAFFGQGTRLTVV.

Many counts were recorded for this clonotype. The rearrangement uses TRBV15 and TRBJ1-4; 9 bases line up with TRBD1. J lost 8 bases, V lost 4 bases, and 5 bases had no gene match. Germline-derived CDR1 and CDR2 are LNHNV and YYDKDF (reference sequence). The CDR3 sequence is 14 residues long. CDR3 nucleotide sequence: TGTGCCACCAGCAAGGGACAGGGAGAAGAAAAACTGTTTTTT. Amino acids: CATSKGQGEEKLFF. The complete variable domain, with remaining parts taken from reference TRBV15 and TRBJ1-4, reads DAMVIQNPRYQVTQFGKPVTLSCSQTLNHNVMYWYQQKSSQAPKLLFHYYDKDFNNEADTPDNFQSRRPNTSFCFLDIRSPGLGDTAMYLCATSKGQGEEKLFFGSGTQLSVL.

As regards this clonotype: A much more abundant neighbour one base away suggests this may be a read error. The V call is TRBV28, the J call TRBJ2-7; D possibly corresponds to TRBD1 (5 bases). V lost 7 bases and J 2 bases, leaving 12 bases between the germline ends. CDR3 size: 13 residues. The germline V gene has CDR1 MDHEN and CDR2 SYDVKM. As DNA, the CDR3 is TGTGCCAGCATTGGGGCAATAACCTACGAGCAGTACTTC. As protein: CASIGAITYEQYF.

This rearrangement joins TRBV5-5 to TRBJ2-3; the D gene is possibly TRBD1 (7 bases). The V gene lost 6 bases and the J gene lost 2 bases, with 16 bases spanning the gap. This CDR3 comprises 15 residues. Germline V gives CDR1 SGHKS, CDR2 YYEKEE (reference sequence). The DNA for the CDR3 is TGTGCCAGCACCCCTGGGGGGACAGTCACAGATACGCAGTATTTT. Protein: CASTPGGTVTDTQYF.

This chain uses TRBV13 with TRBJ2-1; possibly TRBD1 for D (6 bases). The CDR3 totals 16 residues. Trimming took off 0 bases at V and 8 bases at J, with 17 bases between the two ends. CDR1 is PRHDT, CDR2 FYEKMQ, per germline (reference sequence). The CDR3 reads CASSLGQGYTWDEQFF. Here the CDR3 DNA reads TGTGCCAGCAGCTTAGGCCAGGGGTATACTTGGGATGAGCAGTTCTTC.